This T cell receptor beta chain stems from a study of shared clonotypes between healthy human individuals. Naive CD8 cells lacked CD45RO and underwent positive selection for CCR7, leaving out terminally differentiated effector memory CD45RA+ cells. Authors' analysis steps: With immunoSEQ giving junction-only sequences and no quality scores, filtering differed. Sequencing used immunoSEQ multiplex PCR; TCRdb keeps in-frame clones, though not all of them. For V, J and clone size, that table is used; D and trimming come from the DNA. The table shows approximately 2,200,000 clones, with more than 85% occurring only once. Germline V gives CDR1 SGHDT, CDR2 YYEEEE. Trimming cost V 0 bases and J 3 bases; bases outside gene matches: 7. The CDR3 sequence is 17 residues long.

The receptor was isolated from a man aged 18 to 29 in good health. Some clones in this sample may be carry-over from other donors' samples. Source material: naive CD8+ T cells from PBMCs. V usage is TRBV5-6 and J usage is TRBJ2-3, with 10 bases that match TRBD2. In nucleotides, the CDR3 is TGTGCCAGCAGCTTGGTCTCTAGCGGGAGAGGAACAGATACGCAGTATTTT. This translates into CASSLVSSGRGTDTQYF.